Following are 23 T cell receptor beta chains from one sample sequenced in a study of identical twins. A single record per CDR3 protein comes from TCRdb applying MiXCR to the 5' RACE reads. The sample comprises hundreds of thousands of distinct CDR3 sequences, 15% to 20% of which are singletons, and about an eighth rests with the top ten. A further study also used this sample, focusing on T cells expressing NK-cell markers.

The sample consisted of PBMCs. Every receptor here comes from a woman aged 18 to 35 in good health.

This clonotype was counted a few times. The chain carries TRBV12-3 or TRBV12-4 and TRBJ1-2; no clear D gene. This CDR3 region has 14 residues. V was shortened by 6 bases and J by 8 bases, with 19 bases between the two germline ends. This CDR3 reads CASSHGVGEKGYTF. CDR3 DNA sequence: TGTGCCAGCAGCCATGGCGTGGGCGAGAAGGGCTACACCTTC.

This clonotype was detected only a few times. V and J are TRBV5-1 and TRBJ1-1; unclear D gene. This CDR3 region has 12 residues. CDR1 and CDR2 from the germline V gene are SGHRS and YFSETQ. Deletions cut 7 bases from V and 6 bases from J, with 13 bases between. The CDR3 reads CASREGHAEAFF. In DNA form, the CDR3 reads TGCGCCAGCCGGGAAGGTCATGCTGAAGCTTTCTTT.

This clonotype showed up just a few times. This rearrangement joins TRBV7-9 to TRBJ1-2; no firm D call. Trimming removed 2 bases from V and 4 bases from J, with 11 bases in between. Germline lookup yields CDR1 SEHNR and CDR2 FQNEAQ (reference sequence). The length of the CDR3 is 14 residues. CDR3 sequence (DNA): TGTGCCAGCAGCTTATATGTATCAGGCTATGGCTACACCTTC. Its translation is CASSLYVSGYGYTF.

The chain couples TRBV3-1 to TRBJ2-5, with D perhaps matching TRBD2 (5 bases). The CDR3 consists of 17 residues. Trimming removed 0 bases at V and 6 bases at J, with 20 bases between. Germline V gene data show CDR1 as LGHDT and CDR2 as YNNKEL (reference sequence). CDR3 residues: CASSQESGAVSFKTQYF. The CDR3 coding sequence is TGTGCCAGCAGCCAAGAGTCTGGAGCGGTCTCCTTTAAGACCCAGTACTTC.

The chain carries TRBV20-1 and TRBJ1-5; D is perhaps TRBD1 (6 bases). V was cut by 5 bases and J by 1 base, with 18 bases left in between. The CDR3 totals 16 residues. The V gene's germline CDR1 is DFQATT and CDR2 SNEGSKA (reference sequence). CDR3 nucleotide sequence: TGCAGTGCTGCCCTAGGGGGGCGAGGGAGCAATCAGCCCCAGCATTTT. This translates into CSAALGGRGSNQPQHF.

CDR3 loop: CSARDPAGRTNTGELFF. The CDR3 nucleotides read TGCAGTGCTAGAGATCCGGCGGGGCGAACGAACACCGGGGAGCTGTTTTTT. This rearrangement joins TRBV20-1 to TRBJ2-2; tentative D call: TRBD2 (6 bases). Germline assignment: CDR1 DFQATT and CDR2 SNEGSKA (reference sequence). Deletions cut 0 bases from V and 0 bases from J, with 14 bases between. The CDR3 runs 17 residues.

For the CDR3, the DNA is TGTGCCAGCAGCCAAGCTATGTATGAGACCCAGTACTTC. Its translation is CASSQAMYETQYF. V and J are TRBV14 and TRBJ2-5; D remains unclear. V was trimmed by 1 base and J by 5 bases, leaving 8 bases between them. The CDR3 has 13 amino acids. Germline-derived CDR1 and CDR2 are SGHDN and FVKESK.

This clonotype was counted a few times. V and J are TRBV12-3 or TRBV12-4 and TRBJ2-3, with a possible D match to TRBD2 (7 bases). Trimming removed 8 bases at V and 1 base at J, with 13 bases between. The CDR3 is 14 residues long. The CDR3 sequence: CASGWGGGTDTQYF. Written as DNA, the CDR3 is TGTGCCAGCGGTTGGGGGGGCGGCACAGATACGCAGTATTTT.

The sample holds a few counts of this clonotype. V is TRBV5-1 and J is TRBJ2-3; D is perhaps TRBD1 or TRBD2 (5 bases each). CDR3 length: 16 amino acids. CDR1 and CDR2 (germline): SGHRS, YFSETQ. Deletions cut 2 bases from V and 2 bases from J, with 15 bases between. The CDR3 bases are TGCGCCAGCAGCTTAGGGACGCTAAGCATCACAGATACGCAGTATTTT. As protein: CASSLGTLSITDTQYF.

The chain links TRBV6-1 to TRBJ2-3; tentatively, D is TRBD2 (5 bases). V shed 10 bases and J shed 0 bases, with 17 bases lying between them. CDR3 length: 15 residues. In germline, CDR1 is MNHNS, CDR2 SASEGT. CDR3 sequence: CATSKGQRSTDTQYF. The CDR3 DNA reads TGTGCCACCTCAAAGGGCCAGCGGAGCACAGATACGCAGTATTTT.

This clonotype was seen many times. This sequence joins TRBV5-1 and TRBJ1-2; D unclear. This CDR3 region has 11 residues. V shed 0 bases and J shed 5 bases, with 2 bases lying between them. Germline V gene sequence: CDR1 SGHRS, CDR2 YFSETQ. CDR3 nucleotide sequence: TGCGCCAGCAGCTTGGAGTATGGCTACACCTTC. This sequence encodes CASSLEYGYTF.

This clonotype has only a few counts. The chain joins TRBV5-1 to TRBJ1-4, with 9 bases lining up with TRBD1. V lost 4 bases to trimming and J lost 7 bases; unmatched junction nucleotides: 8. Germline V lookup: CDR1 SGHRS, CDR2 YFSETQ. There are 15 residues in the CDR3. The DNA of the CDR3 is TGCGCCAGCAGCCAAAGGACAGGGGAAGGTGAAAAACTGTTTTTT. Translating gives CASSQRTGEGEKLFF.

This clonotype was seen a handful of times. This sequence joins TRBV2 and TRBJ2-3, with 16 bases fitting TRBD2. The germline V gene encodes CDR1 SNHLY and CDR2 FYNNEI. The CDR3 totals 16 residues. The ends lost 6 bases at V and 6 bases at J; junction bases unmatched: 6. CDR3 DNA: TGTGCCAGCAGGGGACTAGCGGGGGGGCACGTGGATACGCAGTATTTT. Translated, it gives CASRGLAGGHVDTQYF.

This clonotype was counted between two and nine times. The rearrangement joins TRBV9 to TRBJ2-3, with 7 bases matching TRBD1. CDR1 is SGDLS, CDR2 YYNGEE, per germline. V gave up 1 base and J gave up 3 bases; unmatched junction bases: 2. The CDR3 is made up of 14 amino acids. CDR3 DNA: TGTGCCAGCAGCGTACAACAGGGGACAGATACGCAGTATTTT. This translates into CASSVQQGTDTQYF.

This clonotype has just a few counts. This rearrangement joins TRBV20-1 to TRBJ2-7, with TRBD2 identical over 9 bases. Trimming took 2 bases from V and 0 from J; bases not matched to a gene: 5. The V gene's germline CDR1 is DFQATT and CDR2 SNEGSKA (reference sequence). CDR3 length equals 15 residues. For the CDR3, the DNA is TGCAGTGCTAGACCCAAACTAGCGGGCTCCTACGAGCAGTACTTC. Protein: CSARPKLAGSYEQYF.

In DNA form, the CDR3 reads TGCGCCAGCAGCTTGGGGGTTCGAGGGATATACAATGAGCAGTTCTTC. This encodes CASSLGVRGIYNEQFF. The chain couples TRBV5-1 to TRBJ2-1; D possibly corresponds to TRBD2 (5 bases). The V end was cut by 0 bases, the J end by 4 bases, with 14 bases between. In germline, CDR1 is SGHRS, CDR2 YFSETQ. This CDR3 has 16 residues.

In its sample, this clonotype was seen a few times. The chain uses TRBV20-1 and TRBJ1-6, with D perhaps matching TRBD1 (5 bases). Germline V gene data show CDR1 as DFQATT and CDR2 as SNEGSKA (reference sequence). Trimming took off 3 bases at V and 3 bases at J, with 12 bases between the two ends. The CDR3 runs 15 residues. The CDR3 loop reads CSARRRDHYNSPLHF. The CDR3 nucleotides read TGCAGTGCTAGGAGACGGGACCACTATAATTCACCCCTCCACTTT.

The chain recombines TRBV5-1 with TRBJ2-5; D is ambiguous. The V gene lost 4 bases and the J gene lost 5 bases, with 18 bases spanning the gap. Germline loops: CDR1 SGHRS, CDR2 YFSETQ. The CDR3 runs 15 residues. CDR3 in amino acids: CASSPGVGPRETQYF. The CDR3 DNA reads TGCGCCAGCAGCCCTGGGGTCGGACCGAGGGAGACCCAGTACTTC.

Only a few counts were recorded for this clonotype. The gene calls are TRBV15 and TRBJ1-1; 10 bases match TRBD1. The ends lost 5 bases at V and 4 bases at J; junction bases unmatched: 7. Germline V gives CDR1 LNHNV, CDR2 YYDKDF (reference sequence). The CDR3 is made up of 15 amino acids. CDR3 region: CATSRSRDRGTEAFF. CDR3 nucleotide sequence: TGTGCCACCAGCCGGAGCCGGGACAGGGGCACTGAAGCTTTCTTT.

This clonotype turned up a few times. The J gene is TRBJ2-1, the V gene TRBV6-4; TRBD2 aligns across 8 bases. Germline V gene sequence: CDR1 MRHNA, CDR2 SNTAGT. CDR3 length: 14 amino acids. The junction had 4 bases not matched to a gene; V was cut back by 3 bases and J by 6 bases. The CDR3 reads CASSEPGTSNEQFF. For the CDR3, the DNA is TGTGCCAGCAGTGAGCCCGGGACTAGCAATGAGCAGTTCTTC.

The rearrangement links TRBV2 to TRBJ1-2; possibly TRBD1 for D (5 bases). Trimming took off 3 bases at V and 8 bases at J, with 13 bases between the two ends. The CDR3 consists of 13 residues. Germline loops: CDR1 SNHLY, CDR2 FYNNEI. The CDR3 here is CASSDLGHGGYTF. CDR3 nucleotides: TGTGCCAGCAGTGATCTAGGACATGGAGGCTACACCTTC.

This clonotype was counted at least ten times. It may be a read error: a sequence one base away is much more abundant. The chain carries TRBV12-3 or TRBV12-4 and TRBJ2-3, with D hard to call. V lost 6 bases and J lost 2, with 6 bases in between. The CDR3 spans 12 residues. The CDR3 loop is CASRLLTDTQYF. In DNA form, the CDR3 reads TGTGCCAGCAGACTCCTCACAGATACGCAGTATTTT.

CDR3 loop: CASRVTGGLTGELFF. CDR3 bases: TGCGCCAGCAGGGTAACAGGGGGCCTCACCGGGGAGCTGTTTTTT. The chain uses TRBV10-2 and TRBJ2-2; the match to TRBD1 covers 9 bases. Germline V gene data show CDR1 as WSHSY and CDR2 as SAAADI. V lost 6 bases and J lost 4; bases outside the gene matches: 6. The CDR3 runs 15 residues.